This T cell receptor beta chain is drawn from a study of T cells in Graves' hyperthyroidism and ophthalmopathy. Study-level background: Peripheral blood specimens were obtained at initial diagnosis, prior to any treatment.

This CDR3 has 13 amino acids. V lost 2 bases and J lost 7; bases outside the gene matches: 4. Researchers amplified the TCR beta CDR3 regions from RNA transcripts. HTBI primers drove first-round RT-PCR of the TCR CDR3. TCRdb redid the calling of the multiplex PCR reads with MiXCR, one entry per CDR3 protein. The repertoire holds approximately 420,000 distinct CDR3 sequences, with under 15% as singletons. This clonotype was detected many times. The rearrangement uses TRBV12-3 or TRBV12-4 and TRBJ2-7, with TRBD1 identical over 8 bases. The sequencing sample was made of blood. This TCR was recovered from a woman in her twenties or thirties with Graves' hyperthyroidism. CDR3 protein: CASSLQGAEEQYF. CDR3 in DNA: TGTGCCAGCAGTTTACAGGGGGCTGAAGAGCAGTACTTC.